This T cell receptor beta chain is drawn from a study of cytomegalovirus exposure and HLA in healthy donors. The PCR was carried out with 60 Vbeta primers and 13 Jbeta primers. TCRdb's table, derived via immunoSEQ multiplex PCR, lists solely in-frame clones and lacks some. This table has more than 95,000 clones, 70% to 75% appearing once. Per the germline V gene, CDR1 is SGHTA and CDR2 is FQGTGA. CDR3 length: 15 amino acids. The germline V and J ends were trimmed by 0 bases and 4 bases, with 12 bases remaining between them. This receptor was taken from a woman younger than 30 in good health and CMV-seronegative. V gene TRBV7-3 combines with J gene TRBJ2-5; unclear D gene. Sample: PBMCs. The CDR3 loop reads CASSLTPSQVETQYF. CDR3 in DNA: TGTGCCAGCAGCTTAACGCCCAGTCAAGTAGAGACCCAGTACTTC.